This TCR beta chain was documented in a study of blood T cell repertoires in COVID-19. Study background: Sites across the United States, Italy and Spain contributed samples from acute and convalescent COVID-19. PBMCs, B-cell-depleted T cells, or T cells were the source of the cDNA or gDNA that made up the material.

CDR3 length equals 15 residues. Germline loops: CDR1 SGDLS, CDR2 YYNGEE. Trimming left V 4 bases short and J 0 bases short, with 14 bases between. In the original workflow: Reference gene primers were amplified, and this amplification served to estimate nucleated cell counts. Clones were sequenced by immunoSEQ multiplex PCR, and TCRdb holds only the in-frame ones, with some missing. The V and J calls and clone size were taken over from that table, and D and trimming were inferred from the DNA. The table shows approximately 340,000 clones, with about 86% occurring only once. Sequenced: peripheral blood. The sequence came from a man aged 30 to 39 with active or convalescent COVID-19. The chain has TRBV9 and TRBJ2-7; TRBD2 is a possible D gene (5 bases). CDR3 bases: TGTGCCAGCAGCTCCGTAGCGTTCGACTCCTACGAGCAGTACTTC. It codes for CASSSVAFDSYEQYF. The entire variable domain, with the rest obtained from reference TRBV9 and TRBJ2-7, is as follows: DSGVTQTPKHLITATGQRVTLRCSPRSGDLSVYWYQQSLDQGLQFLIQYYNGEERAKGNILERFSAQQFPDLHSELNLSSLELGDSALYFCASSSVAFDSYEQYFGPGTRLTVT.